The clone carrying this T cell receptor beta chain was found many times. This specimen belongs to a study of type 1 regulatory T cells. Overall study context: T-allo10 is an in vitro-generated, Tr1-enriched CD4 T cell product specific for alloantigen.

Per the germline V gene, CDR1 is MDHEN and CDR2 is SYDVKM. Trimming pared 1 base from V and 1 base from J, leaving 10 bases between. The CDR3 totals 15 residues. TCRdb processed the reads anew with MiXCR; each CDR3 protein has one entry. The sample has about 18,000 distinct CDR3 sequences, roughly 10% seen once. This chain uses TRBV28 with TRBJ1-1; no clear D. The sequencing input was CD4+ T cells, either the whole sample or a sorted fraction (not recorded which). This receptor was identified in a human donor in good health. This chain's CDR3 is CASSLYRQANTEAFF. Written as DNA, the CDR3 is TGTGCCAGCAGTTTATATCGGCAGGCGAACACTGAAGCTTTCTTT.